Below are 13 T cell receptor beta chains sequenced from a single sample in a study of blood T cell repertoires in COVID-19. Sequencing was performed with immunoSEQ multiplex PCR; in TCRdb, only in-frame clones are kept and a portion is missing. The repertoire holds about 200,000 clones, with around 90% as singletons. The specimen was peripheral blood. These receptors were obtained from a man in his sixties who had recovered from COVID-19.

The CDR3 is CASSPGQGANGYTF. In nucleotides, the CDR3 is TGTGCCAGCAGCCCCGGACAGGGGGCTAATGGCTACACCTTC. The rearrangement uses TRBV7-2 and TRBJ1-2, with 11 bases that match TRBD1. The germline CDR1 and CDR2 sequences are SGHTA and FQGNSA. Trimming removed 5 bases from V and 6 bases from J; junction bases left unmatched: 5. The CDR3 consists of 14 residues.

The CDR3 nucleotides are TGTGCCACCAGCAGAGGACAGGCCCAGAACACCGGGGAGCTGTTTTTT. Protein sequence: CATSRGQAQNTGELFF. The rearrangement links TRBV15 to TRBJ2-2, with a tentative D call TRBD1 (6 bases). Germline CDR1 and CDR2: LNHNV and YYDKDF (reference sequence). The CDR3 runs 16 residues. Trimming removed 1 base from V and 1 base from J, with 10 bases in between.

CDR3 coding DNA: TGTGCCAGCAGTAGACTAGCAACTGAAAGGGAGACCCAGTACTTC. It yields the protein CASSRLATERETQYF. The chain has TRBV25-1 and TRBJ2-5; 7 nucleotides align to TRBD2. The germline gives CDR1 MGHDK, CDR2 SYGVNS. CDR3 length: 15 amino acids. Unmatched junction bases numbered 11, after V lost 5 bases and J lost 5 bases.

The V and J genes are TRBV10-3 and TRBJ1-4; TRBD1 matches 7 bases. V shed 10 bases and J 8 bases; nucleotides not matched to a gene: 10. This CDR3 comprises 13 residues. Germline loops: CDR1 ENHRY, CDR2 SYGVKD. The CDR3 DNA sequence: TGTGCCACGGGCGACAGGGAAGGAGAAAAACTGTTTTTT. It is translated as CATGDREGEKLFF.

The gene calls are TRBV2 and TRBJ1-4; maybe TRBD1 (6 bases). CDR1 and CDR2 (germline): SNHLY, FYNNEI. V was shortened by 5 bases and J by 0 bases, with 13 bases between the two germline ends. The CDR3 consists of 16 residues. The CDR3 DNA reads TGTGCCAGCAGTAAGGACAGCTATACAACTAATGAAAAACTGTTTTTT. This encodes CASSKDSYTTNEKLFF.

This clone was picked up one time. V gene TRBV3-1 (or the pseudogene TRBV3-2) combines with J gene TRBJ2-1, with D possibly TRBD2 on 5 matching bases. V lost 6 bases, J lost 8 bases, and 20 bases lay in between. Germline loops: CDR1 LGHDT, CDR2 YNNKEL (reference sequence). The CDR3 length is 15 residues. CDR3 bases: TGTGCCAGCAGTTCCGGGATTACCCATGGCGATGAGCAGTTCTTC. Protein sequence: CASSSGITHGDEQFF.

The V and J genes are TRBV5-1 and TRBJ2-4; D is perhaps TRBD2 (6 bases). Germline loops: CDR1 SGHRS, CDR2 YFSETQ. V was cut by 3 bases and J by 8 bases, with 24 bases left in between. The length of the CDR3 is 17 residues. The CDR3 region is CASSSQNPGTFQDIQYF. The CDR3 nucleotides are TGCGCCAGCAGCTCGCAAAACCCCGGGACTTTTCAAGACATTCAGTACTTC.

The CDR3 DNA follows: TGTGCCAGCAGCGTAGCCCAGGAGGGGACCCAGTACTTC. Translating gives CASSVAQEGTQYF. The V call is TRBV9, the J call TRBJ2-5, with TRBD2 as a possible D gene (6 bases). With 0 bases removed from V and 7 bases from J, the gap between germline ends came to 10 bases. The CDR3 sequence is 13 residues long. The germline CDR1 and CDR2 sequences are SGDLS and YYNGEE.

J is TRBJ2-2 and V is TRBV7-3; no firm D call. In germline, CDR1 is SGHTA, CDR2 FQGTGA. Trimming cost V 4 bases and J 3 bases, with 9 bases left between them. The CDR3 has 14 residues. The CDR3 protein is CASSSQVYTGELFF. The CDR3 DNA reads TGTGCCAGCAGCTCCCAGGTGTACACCGGGGAGCTGTTTTTT.

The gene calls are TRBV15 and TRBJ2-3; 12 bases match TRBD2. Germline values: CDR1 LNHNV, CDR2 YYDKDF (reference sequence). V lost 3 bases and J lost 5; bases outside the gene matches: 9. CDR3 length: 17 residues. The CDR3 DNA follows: TGTGCCACCAGCAGCCTCGGACTAGCGGGGCGAGGAGATACGCAGTATTTT. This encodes CATSSLGLAGRGDTQYF.

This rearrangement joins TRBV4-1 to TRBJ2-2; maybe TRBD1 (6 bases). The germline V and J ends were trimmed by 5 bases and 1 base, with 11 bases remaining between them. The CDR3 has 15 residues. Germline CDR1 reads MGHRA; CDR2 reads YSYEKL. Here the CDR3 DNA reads TGCGCCAGCAGCGCTGGACAGCTGAACACCGGGGAGCTGTTTTTT. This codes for CASSAGQLNTGELFF.

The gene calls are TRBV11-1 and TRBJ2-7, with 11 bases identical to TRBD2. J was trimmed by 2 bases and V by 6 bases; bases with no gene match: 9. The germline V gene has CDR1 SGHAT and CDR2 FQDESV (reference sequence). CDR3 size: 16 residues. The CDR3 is CASSDHLAGGPYEQYF. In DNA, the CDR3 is TGTGCCAGCAGTGACCATCTAGCGGGAGGACCCTACGAGCAGTACTTC.

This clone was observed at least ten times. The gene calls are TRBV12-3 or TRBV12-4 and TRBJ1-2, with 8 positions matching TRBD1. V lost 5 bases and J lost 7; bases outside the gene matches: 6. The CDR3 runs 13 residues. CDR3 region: CASSLDRVTGYTF. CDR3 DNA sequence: TGTGCCAGCAGTCTGGACAGGGTGACTGGCTACACCTTC.